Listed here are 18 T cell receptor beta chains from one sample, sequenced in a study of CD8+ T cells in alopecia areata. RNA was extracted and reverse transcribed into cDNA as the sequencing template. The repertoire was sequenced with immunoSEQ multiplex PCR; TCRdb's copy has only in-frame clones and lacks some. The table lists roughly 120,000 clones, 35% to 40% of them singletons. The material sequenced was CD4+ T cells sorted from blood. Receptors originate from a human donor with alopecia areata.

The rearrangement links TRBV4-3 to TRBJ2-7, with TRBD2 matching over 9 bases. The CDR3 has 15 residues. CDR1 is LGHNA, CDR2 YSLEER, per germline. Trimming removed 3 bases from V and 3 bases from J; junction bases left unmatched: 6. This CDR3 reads CASSHGGLARYEQYF. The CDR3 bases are TGCGCCAGCAGCCACGGAGGACTAGCGCGCTACGAGCAGTACTTC.

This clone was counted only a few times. CDR3 loop: CASSPGGDTQYF. Written as DNA, the CDR3 is TGTGCCAGCAGCCCTGGGGGAGATACGCAGTATTTT. This rearrangement joins TRBV7-2 to TRBJ2-3, with D perhaps being TRBD1 or TRBD2 (5 bases each). V was pared by 5 bases and J by 5 bases, with 8 bases between. The CDR3 has 12 residues. Germline V gene sequence: CDR1 SGHTA, CDR2 FQGNSA.

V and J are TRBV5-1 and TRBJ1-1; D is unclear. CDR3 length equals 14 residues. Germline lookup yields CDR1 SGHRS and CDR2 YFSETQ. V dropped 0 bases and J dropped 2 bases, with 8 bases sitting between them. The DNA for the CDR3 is TGCGCCAGCAGCTTGGGACACCTTAACACTGAAGCTTTCTTT. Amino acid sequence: CASSLGHLNTEAFF.

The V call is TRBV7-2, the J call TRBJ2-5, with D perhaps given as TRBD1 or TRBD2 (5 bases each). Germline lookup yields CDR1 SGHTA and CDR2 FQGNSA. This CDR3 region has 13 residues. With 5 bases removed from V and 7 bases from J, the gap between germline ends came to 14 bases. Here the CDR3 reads CASSRDVVGTQYF. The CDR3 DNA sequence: TGTGCCAGCAGCCGGGACGTTGTGGGGACCCAGTACTTC.

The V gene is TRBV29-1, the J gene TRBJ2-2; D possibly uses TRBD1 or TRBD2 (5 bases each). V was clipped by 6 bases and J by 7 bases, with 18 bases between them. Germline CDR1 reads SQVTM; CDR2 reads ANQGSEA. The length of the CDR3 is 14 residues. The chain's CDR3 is CSVLRRWGDGELFF. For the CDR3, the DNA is TGCAGCGTCTTGAGGAGGTGGGGCGACGGGGAGCTGTTTTTT.

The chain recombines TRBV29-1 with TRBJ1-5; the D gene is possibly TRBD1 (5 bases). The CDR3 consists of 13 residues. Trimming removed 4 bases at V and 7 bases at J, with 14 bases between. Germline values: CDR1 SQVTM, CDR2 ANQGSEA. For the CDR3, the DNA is TGCAGCGTTGTAGCCGACGGGGCCCAGCCCCAGCATTTT. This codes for CSVVADGAQPQHF.

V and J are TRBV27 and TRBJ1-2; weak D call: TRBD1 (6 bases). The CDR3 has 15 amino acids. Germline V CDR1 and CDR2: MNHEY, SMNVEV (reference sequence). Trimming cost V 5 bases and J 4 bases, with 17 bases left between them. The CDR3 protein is CASSPNRVAAYGYTF. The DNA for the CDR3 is TGTGCCAGCAGTCCAAACAGGGTGGCCGCCTATGGCTACACCTTC.

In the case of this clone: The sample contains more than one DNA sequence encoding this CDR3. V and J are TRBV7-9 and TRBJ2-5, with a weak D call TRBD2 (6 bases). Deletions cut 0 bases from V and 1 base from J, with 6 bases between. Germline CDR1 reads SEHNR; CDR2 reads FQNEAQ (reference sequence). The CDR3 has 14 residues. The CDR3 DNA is TGTGCCAGCAGCTTAGCGGGGGGCCAAGAGACCCAGTACTTC. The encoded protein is CASSLAGGQETQYF.

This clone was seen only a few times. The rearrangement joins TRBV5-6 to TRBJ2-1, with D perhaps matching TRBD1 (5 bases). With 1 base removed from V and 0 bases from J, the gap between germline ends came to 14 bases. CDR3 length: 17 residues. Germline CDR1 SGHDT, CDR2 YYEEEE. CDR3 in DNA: TGTGCCAGCAGCTTGAGGCAGGGTGCCCTCTCCTACAATGAGCAGTTCTTC. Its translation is CASSLRQGALSYNEQFF.

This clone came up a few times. CDR3 in DNA: TGTGCCAGCAGTGAGGATGGCTACCGCCTGAACGAGCAGTACTTC. Amino acid sequence: CASSEDGYRLNEQYF. The V and J genes are TRBV2 and TRBJ2-7; no clear D gene. Germline CDR1 and CDR2: SNHLY and FYNNEI. V lost 3 bases and J 5 bases, leaving 17 bases between the germline ends. The CDR3 loop spans 15 amino acids. Drawing the rest from reference TRBV2 and TRBJ2-7, the complete variable domain is EPEVTQTPSHQVTQMGQEVILRCVPISNHLYFYWYRQILGQKVEFLVSFYNNEISEKSEIFDDQFSVERPDGSNFTLKIRSTKLEDSAMYFCASSEDGYRLNEQYFGPGTRLTVT.

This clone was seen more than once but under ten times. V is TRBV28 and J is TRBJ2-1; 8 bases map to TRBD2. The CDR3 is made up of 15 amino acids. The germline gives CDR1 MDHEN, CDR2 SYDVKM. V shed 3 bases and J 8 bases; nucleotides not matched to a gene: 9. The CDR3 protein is CASSFVGRARDEQFF. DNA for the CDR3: TGTGCCAGCAGTTTCGTCGGGAGGGCGAGGGATGAGCAGTTCTTC.

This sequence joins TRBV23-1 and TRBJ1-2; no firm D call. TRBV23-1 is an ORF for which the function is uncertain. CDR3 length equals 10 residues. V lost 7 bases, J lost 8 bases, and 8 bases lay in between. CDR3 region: CASKFQGYTF. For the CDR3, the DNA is TGCGCCAGCAAATTTCAGGGCTACACCTTC.

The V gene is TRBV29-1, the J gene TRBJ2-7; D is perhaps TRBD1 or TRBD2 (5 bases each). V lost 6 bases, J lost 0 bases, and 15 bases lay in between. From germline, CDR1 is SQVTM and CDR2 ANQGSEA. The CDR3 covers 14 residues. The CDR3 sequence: CSVRGTGSSYEQYF. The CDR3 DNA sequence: TGCAGCGTCCGTGGGACGGGCAGCTCCTACGAGCAGTACTTC.

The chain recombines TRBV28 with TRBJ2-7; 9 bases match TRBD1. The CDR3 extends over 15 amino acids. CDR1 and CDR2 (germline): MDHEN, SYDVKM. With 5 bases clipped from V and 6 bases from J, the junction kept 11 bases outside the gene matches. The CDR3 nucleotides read TGTGCCAGCAGTCCCCGGGACAGGGTGATAAGCGAGCAGTACTTC. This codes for CASSPRDRVISEQYF.

This chain's CDR3 is CAWIPSLAVHEQYF. The CDR3 DNA reads as TGTGCCTGGATTCCCTCACTAGCGGTCCACGAGCAGTACTTC. This chain joins TRBV30 and TRBJ2-7; the match to TRBD2 covers 8 bases. The germline CDR1 and CDR2 sequences are GTSNPN and SVGIG (reference sequence). The CDR3 runs to 14 residues. The V gene end was trimmed by 4 bases and the J gene end by 5 bases; junction bases not matched to a gene: 10.

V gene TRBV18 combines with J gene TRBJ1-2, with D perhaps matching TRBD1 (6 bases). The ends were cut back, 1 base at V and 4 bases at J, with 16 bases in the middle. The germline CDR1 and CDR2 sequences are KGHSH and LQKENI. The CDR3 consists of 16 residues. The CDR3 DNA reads TGTGCCAGCTCACCACAAGAGCGGGGGGCCGGCTATGGCTACACCTTC. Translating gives CASSPQERGAGYGYTF.

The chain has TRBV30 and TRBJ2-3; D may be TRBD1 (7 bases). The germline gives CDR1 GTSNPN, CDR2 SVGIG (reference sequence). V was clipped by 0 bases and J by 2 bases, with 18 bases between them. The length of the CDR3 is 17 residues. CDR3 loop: CAWSVRRDSLTTDTQYF. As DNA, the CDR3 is TGTGCCTGGAGTGTAAGGAGGGACAGTCTAACCACAGATACGCAGTATTTT.

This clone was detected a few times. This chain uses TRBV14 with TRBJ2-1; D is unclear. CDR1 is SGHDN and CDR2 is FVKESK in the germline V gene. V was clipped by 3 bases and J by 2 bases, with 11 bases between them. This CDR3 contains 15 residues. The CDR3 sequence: CASSHYGLTYNEQFF. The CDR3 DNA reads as TGTGCCAGCAGCCACTACGGGCTTACCTACAATGAGCAGTTCTTC.